The present T cell receptor beta chain was sequenced within a study of CXCR3-negative and CXCR3-positive naive CD8 T cells. Study-wide points: The TRBV-TRBJ usage of naive CXCR3-negative and CXCR3-positive cells was similar, but that of memory cells differed. Compared with CXCR3-negative naive cells, CXCR3-positive naive cells showed more hydrophobic TRB CDR3s.

Germline V gives CDR1 SQVTM, CDR2 ANQGSEA. This CDR3 has 11 amino acids. Regarding this clonotype: Its matching antigen is unknown.

Each TRB cDNA library was prepared by 5' RACE (with UMI labels). TCRdb re-called the 5' RACE reads and shows each CDR3 protein once, DNA omitted. The sample's table shows about 63,000 distinct CDR3 sequences. This TCR was recovered from a human donor in good health. Some clones in this sample may be carry-over from other donors' samples. Sequenced input: naive CXCR3+ CD8+ T cells from blood. Sample subset: CD45RO-CCR7+CD27+CD95- naive CD8+ T cells expressing CXCR3 (TNR3+). The J gene is TRBJ2-1, the V gene TRBV29-1; TCRdb's D call, TRBD1, is unchecked because there is no DNA. This CDR3 reads CSVRWGNEQFF.